Listed here are 20 T cell receptor beta chains from one sample, sequenced in a study of blood T cell repertoires in COVID-19. TCRdb keeps only in-frame clones here, not all; method: immunoSEQ multiplex PCR. Counted here are approximately 150,000 clones, around nine tenths occurring once; the ten biggest clones make up roughly 1.4%. The material sequenced was peripheral blood. The receptors come from an older woman with acute or convalescent COVID-19.

This chain connects TRBV5-1 to TRBJ1-6, with 9 bases identical to TRBD1. This CDR3 comprises 14 residues. Germline V CDR1 and CDR2: SGHRS, YFSETQ. Trimming removed 0 bases from V and 10 bases from J; junction bases left unmatched: 2. CDR3 nucleotides: TGCGCCAGCAGCTTGGGCGACAGGGGGTCACCCCTCCACTTT. Residues: CASSLGDRGSPLHF.

The CDR3 DNA reads as TGTGCCAGCAGCGCTGGGACAGCTGGACAGCCCCAGCATTTT. The encoded protein is CASSAGTAGQPQHF. The chain links TRBV9 to TRBJ1-5, with 7 bases lining up with TRBD1. Looked up from germline, CDR1 is SGDLS and CDR2 is YYNGEE. Unmatched junction bases numbered 7, after V lost 3 bases and J lost 7 bases. CDR3 length: 14 residues. Filled out from reference TRBV9 and TRBJ1-5, the complete variable domain reads DSGVTQTPKHLITATGQRVTLRCSPRSGDLSVYWYQQSLDQGLQFLIQYYNGEERAKGNILERFSAQQFPDLHSELNLSSLELGDSALYFCASSAGTAGQPQHFGDGTRLSIL.

The chain is built from TRBV28 and TRBJ1-5; 7 bases fit TRBD1. V was pared by 10 bases and J by 7 bases, with 16 bases of the junction left unmatched. The CDR3 is made up of 15 amino acids. Germline V gene lookup returns CDR1 MDHEN and CDR2 SYDVKM. CDR3 protein: CATTRDSNEGQPQHF. In DNA, the CDR3 is TGTGCCACTACCCGGGACAGCAATGAAGGGCAGCCCCAGCATTTT. The variable domain in full, with the rest retrieved from reference TRBV28 and TRBJ1-5, is DVKVTQSSRYLVKRTGEKVFLECVQDMDHENMFWYRQDPGLGLRLIYFSYDVKMKEKGDIPEGYSVSREKKERFSLILESASTNQTSMYLCATTRDSNEGQPQHFGDGTRLSIL.

This clone has a handful of counts. The V and J genes are TRBV27 and TRBJ1-1; no clear D. Trimming took off 5 bases at V and 0 bases at J, with 7 bases between the two ends. Germline CDR1 MNHEY, CDR2 SMNVEV (reference sequence). This CDR3 spans 13 amino acids. CDR3 DNA: TGTGCCAGCAGTAAAGTAGTGAACACTGAAGCTTTCTTT. Encoded protein: CASSKVVNTEAFF.

The gene calls are TRBV19 and TRBJ2-5, with D perhaps matching TRBD1 (6 bases). The CDR3 covers 13 residues. Germline V gene data show CDR1 as LNHDA and CDR2 as SQIVND (reference sequence). Between the trimmed V and J ends, which lost 5 bases and 4 bases, there was a span of 11 bases. The CDR3 nucleotides read TGTGCCAGTAGTTGGGACATGGGAGAGACCCAGTACTTC. Translating it yields CASSWDMGETQYF.

This sequence joins TRBV4-3 and TRBJ1-6, with 8 bases identical to TRBD1. The CDR3 totals 16 residues. Germline values: CDR1 LGHNA, CDR2 YSLEER. V was pared by 0 bases and J by 10 bases, with 8 bases of the junction left unmatched. The CDR3: CASSQDSGQGGSPLHF. DNA of the CDR3: TGCGCCAGCAGCCAAGATTCCGGACAGGGAGGATCACCCCTCCACTTT.

V usage is TRBV3-1 (or the pseudogene TRBV3-2) and J usage is TRBJ1-6; no clear D gene. In germline, CDR1 is LGHDT, CDR2 YNNKEL (reference sequence). Trimming removed 0 bases at V and 3 bases at J, with 12 bases between. The CDR3 consists of 17 residues. CDR3 residues: CASSQDAVQFYNSPLHF. The CDR3 nucleotides read TGTGCCAGCAGCCAAGATGCCGTACAGTTCTATAATTCACCCCTCCACTTT.

The chain joins TRBV5-4 to TRBJ1-1; weak D call: TRBD1 (5 bases). Germline V CDR1 and CDR2: SGHNT, YYREEE (reference sequence). The CDR3 has 14 residues. Trimming shortened V by 1 base and J by 4 bases, and 11 bases separated the two germline ends. The CDR3 reads CASSLSRAVTEAFF. CDR3 nucleotides: TGTGCCAGCAGCTTGTCCAGGGCAGTCACTGAAGCTTTCTTT.

The chain combines TRBV6-2 or TRBV6-3 with TRBJ1-5, with 7 bases lining up with TRBD1. V dropped 3 bases and J dropped 0; count of bases not matched to a gene: 2. The germline V gene has CDR1 MNHEY and CDR2 SVGEGT. The CDR3 is 15 residues long. The DNA of the CDR3 is TGTGCCAGCAGTTATACAGGGGATAGCAATCAGCCCCAGCATTTT. Translated: CASSYTGDSNQPQHF.

This sequence joins TRBV27 and TRBJ2-4; D ambiguous. The CDR3 covers 13 residues. Between the trimmed V and J ends, which lost 6 bases and 4 bases, there was a span of 10 bases. Germline-derived CDR1 and CDR2 are MNHEY and SMNVEV (reference sequence). The CDR3 DNA reads as TGTGCCAGCAGACCTGACGGGAAAAACATTCAGTACTTC. Translating it yields CASRPDGKNIQYF.

This chain links TRBV2 with TRBJ2-5, with 12 bases matching TRBD2. Germline V gene data show CDR1 as SNHLY and CDR2 as FYNNEI. The CDR3 covers 15 residues. J lost 7 bases, V lost 10 bases, and 13 bases had no gene match. CDR3 nucleotides: TGTGCCATGGCGGAGCTAGCGGGGGGGCCGGTGACCCAGTACTTC. Translating it yields CAMAELAGGPVTQYF.

V is TRBV19 and J is TRBJ1-1; D call uncertain. In germline, CDR1 is LNHDA, CDR2 SQIVND (reference sequence). The ends were cut back, 3 bases at V and 4 bases at J, with 9 bases in the middle. This CDR3 has 13 residues. The CDR3 here is CASSIQVITEAFF. The DNA for the CDR3 is TGTGCCAGTAGTATCCAGGTAATCACTGAAGCTTTCTTT. The full variable domain, completed using reference TRBV19 and TRBJ1-1, is DGGITQSPKYLFRKEGQNVTLSCEQNLNHDAMYWYRQDPGQGLRLIYYSQIVNDFQKGDIAEGYSVSREKKESFPLTVTSAQKNPTAFYLCASSIQVITEAFFGQGTRLTVV.

The chain employs TRBV5-4 and TRBJ2-3, with TRBD2 identical over 14 bases. Trimming removed 5 bases from V and 0 bases from J; junction bases left unmatched: 11. The CDR3 contains 19 residues. Looked up from germline, CDR1 is SGHNT and CDR2 is YYREEE (reference sequence). CDR3 DNA sequence: TGTGCCAGCAGGCCGGGACTAGCGGGGGTTTTTCCTAGCACAGATACGCAGTATTTT. It is translated as CASRPGLAGVFPSTDTQYF.

The sample holds a few counts of this clone. V usage is TRBV7-8 and J usage is TRBJ2-3; D is unresolved. This CDR3 spans 14 amino acids. Trimming removed 0 bases from V and 5 bases from J, with 9 bases in between. Germline CDR1 SGHVS, CDR2 FQNEAQ. CDR3 in amino acids: CASSLAQSLDTQYF. DNA of the CDR3: TGTGCCAGCAGCTTAGCGCAGTCCCTAGATACGCAGTATTTT.

The CDR3 region has the DNA TGCGCCAGCAGCCAGGGAAAGCGGGGGGCCTACAATGAGCAGTTCTTC. Translated, it gives CASSQGKRGAYNEQFF. The chain employs TRBV4-3 and TRBJ2-1; 9 nucleotides line up with TRBD2. The length of the CDR3 is 16 residues. Germline V gene sequence: CDR1 LGHNA, CDR2 YSLEER. The junction had 5 bases not matched to a gene; V was cut back by 3 bases and J by 2 bases.

The chain links TRBV19 to TRBJ2-1; D may be TRBD1 (6 bases). V lost 4 bases to trimming and J lost 1 base, with 14 bases between them. CDR1 and CDR2 from the germline V gene are LNHDA and SQIVND (reference sequence). This CDR3 is 16 amino acids long. CDR3 sequence: CASSRWDISSYNEQFF. The CDR3 DNA reads as TGTGCCAGTAGTAGATGGGACATCTCTTCCTACAATGAGCAGTTCTTC.

This chain uses TRBV24-1 with TRBJ1-2; 7 nucleotides match TRBD1. The V gene's germline CDR1 is KGHDR and CDR2 SFDVKD. V shed 7 bases, J shed 4 bases, and the junction held 14 bases outside the gene matches. The CDR3 runs 16 residues. DNA for the CDR3: TGTGCCACCAGCGAAAACCGACAGGGTTTTAGCTATGGCTACACCTTC. Translating it yields CATSENRQGFSYGYTF.

This clone has more than one count but fewer than ten. In the same sample, other DNA sequences code for this CDR3. The chain recombines TRBV9 with TRBJ2-2; 9 bases map to TRBD2. The CDR3 loop spans 15 amino acids. Germline loops: CDR1 SGDLS, CDR2 YYNGEE. V dropped 2 bases and J dropped 5; count of bases not matched to a gene: 4. DNA for the CDR3: TGTGCCAGCAGCGTGGAGCGGGGGGAGACCGGGGAGCTGTTTTTT. It is translated as CASSVERGETGELFF.

This chain links TRBV6-6 with TRBJ2-7, with 9 bases identical to TRBD1. CDR1 is MNHNY, CDR2 SVGAGI, per germline (reference sequence). V shed 3 bases and J 4 bases; nucleotides not matched to a gene: 10. This CDR3 has 16 residues. For the CDR3, the DNA is TGTGCCAGCAGTTATTGGACAGGGGCCAACCCTTACGAGCAGTACTTC. Translated, it gives CASSYWTGANPYEQYF.

The V gene is TRBV28, the J gene TRBJ1-2; weak D call: TRBD1 (5 bases). CDR1 MDHEN and CDR2 SYDVKM come from the germline V gene. The CDR3 runs to 14 residues. V was shortened by 2 bases and J by 4 bases, with 11 bases between the two germline ends. CDR3 in amino acids: CASSLQQVSYGYTF. The CDR3, as DNA: TGTGCCAGCAGTTTACAACAGGTTTCCTATGGCTACACCTTC.